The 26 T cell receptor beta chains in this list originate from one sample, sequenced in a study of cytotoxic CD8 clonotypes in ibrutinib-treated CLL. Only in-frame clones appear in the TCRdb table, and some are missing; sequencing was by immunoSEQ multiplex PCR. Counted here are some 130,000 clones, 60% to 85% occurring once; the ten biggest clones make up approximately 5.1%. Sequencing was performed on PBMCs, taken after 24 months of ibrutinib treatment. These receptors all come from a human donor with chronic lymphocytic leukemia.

The CDR3 DNA follows: TGTGCCAGCAGCTTAACGGGGCCTCTCGTCAATGAGCAGTTCTTC. It is translated as CASSLTGPLVNEQFF. The rearrangement links TRBV13 to TRBJ2-1; D may be TRBD1 or TRBD2 (5 bases each). This CDR3 has 15 amino acids. In germline, CDR1 is PRHDT, CDR2 FYEKMQ (reference sequence). Trimming left V 2 bases short and J 6 bases short, with 14 bases between.

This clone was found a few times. Here the CDR3 reads CASSTSGSNEQFF. The CDR3 DNA is TGTGCCAGCAGTACTAGCGGGTCCAATGAGCAGTTCTTC. The chain links TRBV11-3 to TRBJ2-1; 9 bases agree with TRBD2. The CDR3 totals 13 residues. Germline lookup yields CDR1 SGHNT and CDR2 YENEEA. After removal of 6 bases from V and 6 bases from J, the junction contained 3 bases not matched to a gene.

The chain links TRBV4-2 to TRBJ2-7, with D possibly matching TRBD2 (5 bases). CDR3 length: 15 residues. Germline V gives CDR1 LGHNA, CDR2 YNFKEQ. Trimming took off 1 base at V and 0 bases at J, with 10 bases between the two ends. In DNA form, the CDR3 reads TGTGCCAGCAGCCAAGGCCCCCGGGACTCCTACGAGCAGTACTTC. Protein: CASSQGPRDSYEQYF.

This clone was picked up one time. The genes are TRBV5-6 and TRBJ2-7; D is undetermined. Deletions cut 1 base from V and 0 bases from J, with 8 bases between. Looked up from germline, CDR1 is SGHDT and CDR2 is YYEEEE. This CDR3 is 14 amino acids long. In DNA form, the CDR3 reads TGTGCCAGCAGCTTGTGGACCTACTCCTACGAGCAGTACTTC. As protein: CASSLWTYSYEQYF.

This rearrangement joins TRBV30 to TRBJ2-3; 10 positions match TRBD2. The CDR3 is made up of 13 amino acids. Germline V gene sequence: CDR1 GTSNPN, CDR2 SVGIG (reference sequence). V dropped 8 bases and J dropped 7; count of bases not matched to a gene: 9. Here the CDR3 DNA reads TGTGCCCGAGACGCTAGCGGGGGCAATACGCAGTATTTT. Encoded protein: CARDASGGNTQYF.

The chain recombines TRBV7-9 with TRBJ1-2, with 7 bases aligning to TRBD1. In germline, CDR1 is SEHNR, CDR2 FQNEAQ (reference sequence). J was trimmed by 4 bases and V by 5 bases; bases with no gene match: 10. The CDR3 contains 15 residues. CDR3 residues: CASSPGTALVYGYTF. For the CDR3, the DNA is TGTGCCAGCAGCCCAGGGACAGCGCTTGTCTATGGCTACACCTTC. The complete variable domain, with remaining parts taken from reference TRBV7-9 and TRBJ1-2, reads DTGVSQNPRHKITKRGQNVTFRCDPISEHNRLYWYRQTLGQGPEFLTYFQNEAQLEKSRLLSDRFSAERPKGSFSTLEIQRTEQGDSAMYLCASSPGTALVYGYTFGSGTRLTVV.

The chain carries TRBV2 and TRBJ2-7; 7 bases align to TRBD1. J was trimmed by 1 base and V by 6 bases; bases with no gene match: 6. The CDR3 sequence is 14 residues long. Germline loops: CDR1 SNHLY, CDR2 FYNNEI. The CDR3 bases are TGTGCCAGCAGACGACAGGGTCCGTCCTACGAGCAGTACTTC. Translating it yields CASRRQGPSYEQYF.

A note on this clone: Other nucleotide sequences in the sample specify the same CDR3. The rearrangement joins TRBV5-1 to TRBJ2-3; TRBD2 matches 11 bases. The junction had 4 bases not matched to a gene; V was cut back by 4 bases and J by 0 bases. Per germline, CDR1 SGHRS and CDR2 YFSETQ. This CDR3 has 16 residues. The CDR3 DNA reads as TGCGCCAGCAGCCCGGGACTAGCGGAAAGCACAGATACGCAGTATTTT. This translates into CASSPGLAESTDTQYF. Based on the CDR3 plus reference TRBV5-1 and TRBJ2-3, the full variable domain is KAGVTQTPRYLIKTRGQQVTLSCSPISGHRSVSWYQQTPGQGLQFLFEYFSETQRNKGNFPGRFSGRQFSNSRSEMNVSTLELGDSALYLCASSPGLAESTDTQYFGPGTRLTVL.

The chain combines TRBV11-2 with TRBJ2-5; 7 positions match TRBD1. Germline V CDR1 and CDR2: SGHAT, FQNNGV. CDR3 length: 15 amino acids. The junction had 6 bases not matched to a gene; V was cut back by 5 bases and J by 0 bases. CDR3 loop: CASSPRDSHQETQYF. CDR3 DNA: TGTGCCAGCAGCCCCCGGGACAGCCACCAAGAGACCCAGTACTTC.

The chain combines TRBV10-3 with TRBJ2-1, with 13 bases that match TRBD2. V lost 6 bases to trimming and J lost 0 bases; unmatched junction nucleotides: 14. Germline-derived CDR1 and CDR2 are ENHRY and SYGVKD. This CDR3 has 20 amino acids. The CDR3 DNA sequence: TGTGCCATCAGAGACCCGGGGGGGACTAGCGGGGCGAGCTCCTACAATGAGCAGTTCTTC. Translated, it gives CAIRDPGGTSGASSYNEQFF.

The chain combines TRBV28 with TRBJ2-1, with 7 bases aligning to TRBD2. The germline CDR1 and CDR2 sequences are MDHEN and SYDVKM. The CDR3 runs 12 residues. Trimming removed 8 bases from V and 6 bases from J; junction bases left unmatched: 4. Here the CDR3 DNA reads TGTGCCAGCGGAACTAGCGCCAATGAGCAGTTCTTC. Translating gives CASGTSANEQFF.

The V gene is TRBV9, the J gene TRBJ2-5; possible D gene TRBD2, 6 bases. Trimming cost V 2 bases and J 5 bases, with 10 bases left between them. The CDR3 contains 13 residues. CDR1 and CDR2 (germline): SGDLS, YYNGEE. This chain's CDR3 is CASSVGGTETQYF. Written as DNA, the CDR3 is TGTGCCAGCAGCGTGGGGGGAACGGAGACCCAGTACTTC.

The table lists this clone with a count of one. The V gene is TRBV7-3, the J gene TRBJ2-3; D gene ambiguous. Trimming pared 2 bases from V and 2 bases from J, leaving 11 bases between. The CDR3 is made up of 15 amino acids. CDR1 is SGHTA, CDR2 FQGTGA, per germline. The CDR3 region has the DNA TGTGCCAGCAGCTTACAGTTGGGGTTCACAGATACGCAGTATTTT. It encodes CASSLQLGFTDTQYF.

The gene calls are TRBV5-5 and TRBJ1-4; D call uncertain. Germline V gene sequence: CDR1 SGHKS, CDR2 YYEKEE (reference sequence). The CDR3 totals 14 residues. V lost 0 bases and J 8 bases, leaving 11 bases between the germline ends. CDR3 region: CASSLGTSGEKLFF. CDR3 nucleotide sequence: TGTGCCAGCAGCTTGGGAACCTCTGGGGAAAAACTGTTTTTT.

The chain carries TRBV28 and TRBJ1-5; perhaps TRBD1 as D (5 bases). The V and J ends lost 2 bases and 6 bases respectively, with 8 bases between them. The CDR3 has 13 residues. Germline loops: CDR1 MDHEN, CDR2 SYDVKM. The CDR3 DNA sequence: TGTGCCAGCAGTTTACAGGGTCCTCAGCCCCAGCATTTT. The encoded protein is CASSLQGPQPQHF.

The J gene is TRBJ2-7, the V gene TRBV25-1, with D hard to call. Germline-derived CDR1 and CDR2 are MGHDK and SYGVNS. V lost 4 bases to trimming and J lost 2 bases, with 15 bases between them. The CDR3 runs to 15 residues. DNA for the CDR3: TGTGCCAGCAGTGTAGGCCCCGCACCCCCCTACGAGCAGTACTTC. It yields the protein CASSVGPAPPYEQYF.

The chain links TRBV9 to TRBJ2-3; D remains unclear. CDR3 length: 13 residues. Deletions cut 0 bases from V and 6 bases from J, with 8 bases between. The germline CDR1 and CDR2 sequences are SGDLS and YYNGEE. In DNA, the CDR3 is TGTGCCAGCAGCGTAGTGGCGGCGGATACGCAGTATTTT. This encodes CASSVVAADTQYF.

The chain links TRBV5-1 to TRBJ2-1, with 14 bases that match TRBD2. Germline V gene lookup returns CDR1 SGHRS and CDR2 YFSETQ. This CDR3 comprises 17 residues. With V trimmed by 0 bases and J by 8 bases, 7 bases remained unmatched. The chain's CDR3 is CASSLVGLAGDGDEQFF. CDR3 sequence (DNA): TGCGCCAGCAGCTTGGTGGGACTAGCGGGAGATGGGGATGAGCAGTTCTTC. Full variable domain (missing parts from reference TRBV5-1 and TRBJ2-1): KAGVTQTPRYLIKTRGQQVTLSCSPISGHRSVSWYQQTPGQGLQFLFEYFSETQRNKGNFPGRFSGRQFSNSRSEMNVSTLELGDSALYLCASSLVGLAGDGDEQFFGPGTRLTVL.

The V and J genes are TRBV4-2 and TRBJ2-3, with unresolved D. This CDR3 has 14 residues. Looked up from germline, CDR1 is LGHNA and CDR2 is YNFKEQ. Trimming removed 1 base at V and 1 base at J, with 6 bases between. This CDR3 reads CASSQGGGTDTQYF. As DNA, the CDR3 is TGTGCCAGCAGCCAAGGTGGGGGCACAGATACGCAGTATTTT.

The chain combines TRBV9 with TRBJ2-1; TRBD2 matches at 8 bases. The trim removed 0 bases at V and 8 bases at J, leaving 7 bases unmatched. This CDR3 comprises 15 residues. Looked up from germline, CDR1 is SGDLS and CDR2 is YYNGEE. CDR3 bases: TGTGCCAGCAGCGTAGGCGGGAGGAGGTTGGATGAGCAGTTCTTC. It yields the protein CASSVGGRRLDEQFF. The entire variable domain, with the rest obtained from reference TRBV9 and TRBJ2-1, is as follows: DSGVTQTPKHLITATGQRVTLRCSPRSGDLSVYWYQQSLDQGLQFLIQYYNGEERAKGNILERFSAQQFPDLHSELNLSSLELGDSALYFCASSVGGRRLDEQFFGPGTRLTVL.

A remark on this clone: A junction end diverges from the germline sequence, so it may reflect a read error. CDR3 DNA: TGTGCCAGCAGTAACTCTGGAAACACCATATATTTT. Its protein is CASSNSGNTIYF. The chain links TRBV6-5 to TRBJ1-3; D uncertain. The length of the CDR3 is 12 residues. The germline gives CDR1 MNHEY, CDR2 SVGAGI.

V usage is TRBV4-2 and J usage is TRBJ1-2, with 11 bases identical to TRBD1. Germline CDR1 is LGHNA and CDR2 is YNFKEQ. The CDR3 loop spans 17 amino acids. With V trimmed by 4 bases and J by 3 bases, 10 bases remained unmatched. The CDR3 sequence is CASSPTGQGARDYGYTF. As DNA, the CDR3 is TGTGCCAGCAGCCCGACCGGACAGGGGGCGCGCGACTATGGCTACACCTTC.

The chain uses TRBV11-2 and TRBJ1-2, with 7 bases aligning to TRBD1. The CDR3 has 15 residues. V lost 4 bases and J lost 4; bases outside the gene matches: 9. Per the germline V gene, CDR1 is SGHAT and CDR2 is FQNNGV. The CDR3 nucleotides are TGTGCCAGCAGCTCGTCCGGGACAGCCCTCTATGGCTACACCTTC. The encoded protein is CASSSSGTALYGYTF. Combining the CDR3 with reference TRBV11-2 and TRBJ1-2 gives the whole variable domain EAGVAQSPRYKIIEKRQSVAFWCNPISGHATLYWYQQILGQGPKLLIQFQNNGVVDDSQLPKDRFSAERLKGVDSTLKIQPAKLEDSAVYLCASSSSGTALYGYTFGSGTRLTVV.

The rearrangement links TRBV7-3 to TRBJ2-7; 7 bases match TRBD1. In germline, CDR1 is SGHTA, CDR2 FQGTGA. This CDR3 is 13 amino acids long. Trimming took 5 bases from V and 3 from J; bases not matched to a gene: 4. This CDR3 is CASSDRAGYEQYF. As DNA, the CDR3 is TGTGCCAGCAGCGACAGGGCCGGCTACGAGCAGTACTTC.

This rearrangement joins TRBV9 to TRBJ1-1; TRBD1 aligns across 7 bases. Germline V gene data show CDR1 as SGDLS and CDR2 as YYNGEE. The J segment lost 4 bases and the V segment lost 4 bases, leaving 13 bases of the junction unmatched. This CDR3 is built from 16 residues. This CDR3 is CASSPEGARVSTEAFF. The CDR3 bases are TGTGCCAGCAGCCCGGAGGGGGCCAGGGTGAGCACTGAAGCTTTCTTT. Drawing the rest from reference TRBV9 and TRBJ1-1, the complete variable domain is DSGVTQTPKHLITATGQRVTLRCSPRSGDLSVYWYQQSLDQGLQFLIQYYNGEERAKGNILERFSAQQFPDLHSELNLSSLELGDSALYFCASSPEGARVSTEAFFGQGTRLTVV.

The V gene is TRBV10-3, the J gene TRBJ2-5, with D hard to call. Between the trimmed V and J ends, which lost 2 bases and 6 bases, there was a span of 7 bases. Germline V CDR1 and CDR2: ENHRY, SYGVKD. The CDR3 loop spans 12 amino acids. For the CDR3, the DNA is TGTGCCATCAGTGAGCCCCTGAAGACCCAGTACTTC. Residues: CAISEPLKTQYF.